This T cell receptor (beta chain) comes out of a study of glioma-infiltrating T cells after dendritic cell vaccination. Study information: Dendritic cell vaccine was injected intradermally three times, biweekly.

Per the germline V gene, CDR1 is SGHTA and CDR2 is FQGTGA. This CDR3 has 15 residues. The germline V and J ends were trimmed by 3 bases and 0 bases, with 9 bases remaining between them. Time point of the sample: after dendritic cell vaccination, including at tumor progression/relapse. Only patients with spare fresh-frozen tumor and over two years of follow-up were included. No glioblastoma patient carried an isocitrate dehydrogenase mutation. Up to 2 ug genomic DNA was used for TCRB CDR3 amplification. TCRdb keeps only in-frame clones here, not all; method: immunoSEQ multiplex PCR. The table records tens of thousands of clones, roughly four fifths of them present only once.

This sequence was found in a human donor with glioblastoma. The specimen comprised blood, sampled after dendritic cell vaccination. This chain connects TRBV7-3 to TRBJ2-1; tentative D call: TRBD1 (6 bases). CDR3 DNA sequence: TGTGCCAGCAGCTTCGACAGGAGCTCCTACAATGAGCAGTTCTTC. Translation gives CASSFDRSSYNEQFF. Supplemented by reference TRBV7-3 and TRBJ2-1, the full variable domain reads GAGVSQTPSNKVTEKGKYVELRCDPISGHTALYWYRQSLGQGPEFLIYFQGTGAADDSGLPNDRFFAVRPEGSVSTLKIQRTERGDSAVYLCASSFDRSSYNEQFFGPGTRLTVL.